This T cell receptor (beta chain) appears in the sequencing data of a study of cytomegalovirus exposure and HLA in healthy donors. Study-wide results and limits: In a later analysis, V- and J-gene trimming of beta chains associated with a DCLRE1C missense variant, replicated independently.

Primers: 60 Vbeta forward and 13 Jbeta reverse. Measured with immunoSEQ multiplex PCR; TCRdb has only the in-frame clones, and not every one. The sample contains 250,000 to 350,000 clones, about 90% of which appear only once. As regards this clone: Antigen unknown.

The sequence came from a woman in her late teens or twenties in good health and CMV-seronegative. The sequenced material came from PBMCs.

This CDR3 reads CASSHSAVVQETQYF. The CDR3 DNA reads TGTGCCAGCAGCCACTCCGCGGTAGTCCAAGAGACCCAGTACTTC. The chain links TRBV14 to TRBJ2-5; D is undetermined. V dropped 3 bases and J dropped 1 base, with 12 bases sitting between them. This CDR3 comprises 15 residues. Germline-derived CDR1 and CDR2 are SGHDN and FVKESK.